The rows below give T cell receptor beta chains drawn from one sample of a study of somatic mutations in cytotoxic T cells in rheumatoid arthritis. Sequenced by immunoSEQ multiplex PCR; TCRdb stores in-frame clones only, minus some. The table has 15,000 to 20,000 clones, approximately 82% seen once. Source material: CD8+ T cells sorted from blood. The receptor source for this set is a man aged 18-30 years with rheumatoid arthritis. Each CDR3 is given with its conserved first and last residue. The D gene is left open where the match is weak. Expanded clones get a size class; other rows say once, few or many, or leave the size out.

d_call	clone_size	v_call	j_call	cdr3_aa	cdr3_nt
TRBD1	-	TRBV2	TRBJ2-2	CASSAWVQGALNTGELFF	TGTGCCAGCAGTGCGTGGGTGCAGGGGGCCCTGAACACCGGGGAGCTGTTTTTT
TRBD1	-	TRBV28	TRBJ2-7	CASRTGQGWYEQYF	TGTGCCAGCAGAACGGGACAGGGTTGGTACGAGCAGTACTTC
-	-	TRBV6-1	TRBJ2-2	CASSPKQGGGELFF	TGTGCCAGCAGCCCCAAGCAGGGCGGCGGGGAGCTGTTTTTT
-	-	TRBV4-2	TRBJ2-3	CASSQIGADTQYF	TGTGCCAGCAGCCAAATCGGGGCAGATACGCAGTATTTT
-	-	TRBV27	TRBJ1-5	CASSSVNNQPQHF	TGTGCCAGCAGTTCGGTCAACAATCAGCCCCAGCATTTT
TRBD2	-	TRBV6-4	TRBJ2-3	CASSDSAGGPTDTQYF	TGTGCCAGCAGTGACAGCGCGGGGGGCCCCACAGATACGCAGTATTTT
-	few	TRBV10-2	TRBJ1-3	CASSELSSGNTIYF	TGCGCCAGCAGTGAATTGAGCTCTGGAAACACCATATATTTT
TRBD1	-	TRBV4-1	TRBJ1-5	CASSTQQGVGNQPQHF	TGCGCCAGCAGCACTCAACAGGGGGTTGGCAATCAGCCCCAGCATTTT
-	once	TRBV4-1	TRBJ1-3	CASSQESGTGNTIYF	TGCGCCAGCAGCCAAGAGTCCGGGACTGGAAACACCATATATTTT
-	-	TRBV4-3	TRBJ1-3	CASSQDLSSGNTIYF	TGCGCCAGCAGCCAAGATTTGTCCTCTGGAAACACCATATATTTT
-	-	TRBV7-2	TRBJ2-5	CASSARGLQETQYF	TGTGCCAGCAGCGCGAGGGGTTTACAAGAGACCCAGTACTTC
TRBD1	-	TRBV9	TRBJ2-1	CASSVGWTGANEQFF	TGTGCCAGCAGCGTAGGGTGGACAGGGGCTAATGAGCAGTTCTTC
TRBD2	-	TRBV28	TRBJ2-1	CASSSPGGANGNEQFF	TGTGCCAGCAGTTCCCCCGGGGGGGCTAACGGGAATGAGCAGTTCTTC
-	-	TRBV4-3	TRBJ2-1	CASSQEDGNEQFF	TGCGCCAGCAGCCAAGAGGACGGGAATGAGCAGTTCTTC
TRBD2	-	TRBV7-9	TRBJ2-5	CASSSGTSEERRETQYF	TGTGCCAGCAGCTCAGGGACTAGCGAAGAGAGGAGAGAGACCCAGTACTTC
-	once	TRBV4-1	TRBJ1-1	CASSPDSRGEYTEAFF	TGCGCCAGCAGCCCCGATAGTAGGGGCGAATACACTGAAGCTTTCTTT
-	-	TRBV5-7	TRBJ1-1	CASSRLGEGAEAFF	TGTGCCAGCAGCCGCTTAGGAGAAGGAGCTGAAGCTTTCTTT
-	few	TRBV25-1	TRBJ1-4	CASSELTSGAEKLFF	TGTGCCAGCAGTGAACTGACTTCGGGGGCTGAAAAACTGTTTTTT